This passage covers 27 T cell receptor beta chains from one sample sequenced in a study of T-cell memory formation after mild COVID-19. TCRdb ran MiXCR on the 5' RACE reads and lists one entry per CDR3 protein. Altogether over 120,000 distinct CDR3 sequences are present, around 27% being singletons, with the ten largest covering around 22%. Sequenced material: PBMCs or a T cell subset sorted from them (not recorded which). Every receptor here comes from an adult woman who had mild COVID-19 (a few samples of this study predate the infection). Cell type and time point are not known.

The chain carries TRBV20-1 and TRBJ2-2, with D unclear. Germline V gene data show CDR1 as DFQATT and CDR2 as SNEGSKA (reference sequence). With 7 bases removed from V and 0 bases from J, the gap between germline ends came to 15 bases. This CDR3 is built from 15 residues. In nucleotides, the CDR3 is TGCAGTGATGGCAACAGATTTTCGAACACCGGGGAGCTGTTTTTT. It codes for CSDGNRFSNTGELFF.

This rearrangement joins TRBV7-6 to TRBJ2-3; D may be TRBD1 (6 bases). The CDR3 consists of 14 residues. The germline V gene encodes CDR1 SGHVS and CDR2 FNYEAQ. The V end lost 3 bases, the J end lost 3 bases, and 10 bases lay between the germline ends. The CDR3 nucleotides are TGTGCCAGCAGCTTGGCCACAGGGACAGATACGCAGTATTTT. Translating gives CASSLATGTDTQYF. Supplemented by reference TRBV7-6 and TRBJ2-3, the full variable domain reads GAGVSQSPRYKVTKRGQDVALRCDPISGHVSLYWYRQALGQGPEFLTYFNYEAQQDKSGLPNDRFSAERPEGSISTLTIQRTEQRDSAMYRCASSLATGTDTQYFGPGTRLTVL.

V and J are TRBV9 and TRBJ2-6; 9 bases match TRBD1. The V gene end was trimmed by 4 bases and the J gene end by 0 bases; junction bases not matched to a gene: 8. Germline values: CDR1 SGDLS, CDR2 YYNGEE. The CDR3 consists of 18 residues. The CDR3 DNA is TGTGCCAGCAGCCCCTGGGACAGGGACTCCTCTGGGGCCAACGTCCTGACTTTC. The encoded protein is CASSPWDRDSSGANVLTF.

There are a few counts of this clonotype. CDR3 DNA: TGTGCCAGCAGTTCGATTAGCACAGATACGCAGTATTTT. Translating it yields CASSSISTDTQYF. The J gene is TRBJ2-3, the V gene TRBV12-3 or TRBV12-4; D not certain. V lost 4 bases to trimming and J lost 0 bases, with 5 bases between them. CDR3 length: 13 residues.

This chain joins TRBV7-6 and TRBJ1-2, with 11 bases that match TRBD1. In germline, CDR1 is SGHVS, CDR2 FNYEAQ. V was pared by 1 base and J by 4 bases, with 8 bases of the junction left unmatched. The CDR3 runs to 17 residues. CDR3 in DNA: TGTGCCAGCAGCTTAGGGACAGGGGGCGCGTCAAGCTATGGCTACACCTTC. It specifies CASSLGTGGASSYGYTF.

This clonotype occurred a few times. V is TRBV12-3 or TRBV12-4 and J is TRBJ2-7; no definite D call. CDR3 length: 13 amino acids. V lost 2 bases and J 7 bases, leaving 12 bases between the germline ends. CDR3 DNA: TGTGCCAGCAGTTTATCGCCGCGGACGGAGCAGTACTTC. It translates to CASSLSPRTEQYF.

This chain uses TRBV5-1 with TRBJ2-7, with a possible D match to TRBD1 (7 bases). The CDR3 runs 15 residues. Trimming left V 0 bases short and J 3 bases short, with 13 bases between. CDR1 is SGHRS, CDR2 YFSETQ, per germline. The DNA of the CDR3 is TGCGCCAGCAGCTTGGAGTCAGGGGGAGGCTACGAGCAGTACTTC. Translated: CASSLESGGGYEQYF.

In regard to this clonotype: A read error may produce the germline difference seen at one junction end. The chain has TRBV30 and TRBJ1-2; D possibly corresponds to TRBD1 (6 bases). Germline V gives CDR1 GTSNPN, CDR2 SVGIG (reference sequence). This CDR3 has 11 amino acids. The CDR3 reads CSSGQIYGYTF. As DNA, the CDR3 is TGCTCTTCCGGACAGATCTATGGCTACACCTTC.

This chain joins TRBV3-1 and TRBJ2-1; perhaps TRBD2 as D (5 bases). This CDR3 contains 15 residues. The V gene's germline CDR1 is LGHDT and CDR2 YNNKEL (reference sequence). Trimming shortened V by 2 bases and J by 0 bases, and 8 bases separated the two germline ends. CDR3 amino acids: CASSQLAGSYNEQFF. The CDR3 region has the DNA TGTGCCAGCAGCCAATTGGCGGGCTCCTACAATGAGCAGTTCTTC.

V gene TRBV6-1 combines with J gene TRBJ1-4; perhaps TRBD1 as D (5 bases). The length of the CDR3 is 11 residues. Trimming took 8 bases from V and 7 from J, leaving 8 bases between them. Germline CDR1 and CDR2: MNHNS and SASEGT. Here the CDR3 reads CASVRGEKLFF. The CDR3 DNA sequence: TGTGCCAGCGTAAGGGGTGAAAAACTGTTTTTT.

This clonotype was picked up a small number of times. This chain joins TRBV7-9 and TRBJ2-7; D gene ambiguous. The CDR3 consists of 15 residues. Trimming cost V 3 bases and J 1 base, with 13 bases left between them. CDR1 and CDR2 from the germline V gene are SEHNR and FQNEAQ (reference sequence). CDR3 coding DNA: TGTGCCAGCAGCTTCGGCACAGTCCCGTCCTACGAGCAGTACTTC. Encoded protein: CASSFGTVPSYEQYF.

The genes are TRBV7-9 and TRBJ1-2; D is possibly TRBD1 (5 bases). The CDR3 spans 14 residues. The germline V gene has CDR1 SEHNR and CDR2 FQNEAQ (reference sequence). V dropped 5 bases and J dropped 5 bases, with 15 bases sitting between them. The CDR3 region is CASSRVGRAYGYTF. For the CDR3, the DNA is TGTGCCAGCAGCCGAGTCGGCAGGGCTTATGGCTACACCTTC.

This clonotype was seen only a few times. CDR3 nucleotide sequence: TGTGCCAGCAGCCCGAAGGCTAGCCCTCAAGGGGATGAGCAGTTCTTC. Translating it yields CASSPKASPQGDEQFF. The rearrangement links TRBV7-9 to TRBJ2-1; possibly TRBD1 or TRBD2 for D (5 bases each). Germline CDR1 reads SEHNR; CDR2 reads FQNEAQ (reference sequence). Trimming shortened V by 5 bases and J by 8 bases, and 22 bases separated the two germline ends. The CDR3 is 16 amino acids.

The chain joins TRBV7-8 to TRBJ2-3; D remains unclear. Germline V CDR1 and CDR2: SGHVS, FQNEAQ. There are 14 residues in the CDR3. V was trimmed by 0 bases and J by 2 bases, leaving 6 bases between them. The CDR3 DNA reads TGTGCCAGCAGCTTAGCGGTCCTCACAGATACGCAGTATTTT. Translated, it gives CASSLAVLTDTQYF.

This clonotype was counted a single time. The chain joins TRBV7-8 to TRBJ2-7, with D maybe TRBD2 (6 bases). Germline CDR1 is SGHVS and CDR2 is FQNEAQ. V was pared by 2 bases and J by 3 bases, with 14 bases between. The length of the CDR3 is 15 residues. CDR3 DNA sequence: TGTGCCAGCAGCTTAAGTCCAGGACTAAACTACGAGCAGTACTTC. It translates to CASSLSPGLNYEQYF.

This chain uses TRBV4-1 with TRBJ1-1, with a weak D call TRBD1 (5 bases). Germline V gene data show CDR1 as MGHRA and CDR2 as YSYEKL. The V end was cut by 0 bases, the J end by 7 bases, with 9 bases between. The CDR3 runs to 13 residues. For the CDR3, the DNA is TGCGCCAGCAGCCAAGATCGGGGGGGTGAAGCTTTCTTT. This translates into CASSQDRGGEAFF.

There are a few counts of this clonotype. The chain has TRBV29-1 and TRBJ1-2, with D maybe TRBD1 (6 bases). CDR1 and CDR2 (germline): SQVTM, ANQGSEA. V dropped 6 bases and J dropped 8 bases, with 10 bases sitting between them. The CDR3 extends over 10 amino acids. Written as DNA, the CDR3 is TGCAGCGTATACAGGGCCGGCTACACCTTC. Protein: CSVYRAGYTF.

This clonotype has just one count. The chain combines TRBV4-2 with TRBJ2-1; tentatively, D is TRBD2 (5 bases). The CDR3 consists of 15 residues. V lost 0 bases to trimming and J lost 8 bases, with 14 bases between them. The V gene's germline CDR1 is LGHNA and CDR2 YNFKEQ. In DNA, the CDR3 is TGTGCCAGCAGCCAAGAGTGGACTGGCGAAGATGAGCAGTTCTTC. Translated, it gives CASSQEWTGEDEQFF.

This clonotype was observed a few times. The gene calls are TRBV4-1 and TRBJ1-2; D gene uncertain. Trimming cost V 4 bases and J 1 base, with 13 bases left between them. Germline-derived CDR1 and CDR2 are MGHRA and YSYEKL. The CDR3 is 15 residues long. The CDR3 region has the DNA TGCGCCAGCAGCCCCGCGAAAGGCAATAACTATGGCTACACCTTC. This encodes CASSPAKGNNYGYTF.

The chain couples TRBV7-2 to TRBJ1-2, with D unclear. This CDR3 contains 13 residues. Per the germline V gene, CDR1 is SGHTA and CDR2 is FQGNSA. Trimming removed 1 base at V and 4 bases at J, with 7 bases between. CDR3 bases: TGTGCCAGCAGCTTAGTTGGTATCTATGGCTACACCTTC. Translating gives CASSLVGIYGYTF.

This clonotype was recorded only once. The genes are TRBV4-3 and TRBJ2-5; D assignment may be TRBD1 or TRBD2 (6 bases each). Germline-derived CDR1 and CDR2 are LGHNA and YSLEER. The V end was cut by 0 bases, the J end by 5 bases, with 10 bases between. This CDR3 region has 14 residues. CDR3 sequence reads: CASSQDVGGETQYF. CDR3 in DNA: TGCGCCAGCAGCCAAGATGTAGGGGGGGAGACCCAGTACTTC.

There are a few counts of this clonotype. This sequence joins TRBV29-1 and TRBJ2-5, with D unclear. The CDR3 covers 13 residues. The germline V gene encodes CDR1 SQVTM and CDR2 ANQGSEA. The germline V and J ends were trimmed by 0 bases and 13 bases, with 18 bases remaining between them. The CDR3: CSVEDPSEFLRYF. The DNA of the CDR3 is TGCAGCGTTGAAGATCCTTCTGAGTTCTTGCGGTACTTC. The variable domain in full, with the rest retrieved from reference TRBV29-1 and TRBJ2-5, is SAVISQKPSRDICQRGTSLTIQCQVDSQVTMMFWYRQQPGQSLTLIATANQGSEATYESGFVIDKFPISRPNLTFSTLTVSNMSPEDSSIYLCSVEDPSEFLRYFGPGTRLLVL.

The sample holds a few counts of this clonotype. The chain has TRBV29-1 and TRBJ1-2, with D unclear. This CDR3 spans 14 amino acids. Germline V gene sequence: CDR1 SQVTM, CDR2 ANQGSEA. V was trimmed by 0 bases and J by 4 bases, leaving 12 bases between them. CDR3: CSVEDLSSGYGYTF. In DNA form, the CDR3 reads TGCAGCGTTGAAGATTTATCCAGCGGCTATGGCTACACCTTC.

The table lists this clonotype with many counts. The rearrangement uses TRBV24-1 and TRBJ2-5; a possible D gene is TRBD2 (6 bases). This CDR3 has 15 amino acids. The V gene's germline CDR1 is KGHDR and CDR2 SFDVKD. The V gene lost 3 bases and the J gene lost 0 bases, with 10 bases spanning the gap. This CDR3 is CATSDERTNQETQYF. The CDR3 DNA reads as TGTGCCACCAGTGATGAACGGACTAACCAAGAGACCCAGTACTTC.

This clonotype was detected only a few times. The J gene is TRBJ2-1, the V gene TRBV6-2 or TRBV6-3; 12 bases align to TRBD2. The V gene end was trimmed by 6 bases and the J gene end by 7 bases; junction bases not matched to a gene: 7. The CDR3 length is 15 residues. Germline V gives CDR1 MNHEY, CDR2 SVGEGT. The CDR3 is CASRILAGGTNEQFF. CDR3 DNA sequence: TGTGCCAGCAGGATACTAGCGGGAGGTACGAATGAGCAGTTCTTC.

This clonotype was observed a handful of times. Written as DNA, the CDR3 is TGTGCCAGCAGCTTCGTCCAACAGGGGGCCGGGGAGCTGTTTTTT. Its translation is CASSFVQQGAGELFF. V and J are TRBV5-6 and TRBJ2-2; 8 bases map to TRBD1. This CDR3 has 15 residues. V shed 2 bases and J 6 bases; nucleotides not matched to a gene: 6. Germline loops: CDR1 SGHDT, CDR2 YYEEEE.

This chain uses TRBV24-1 with TRBJ2-1; TRBD2 is a possible D gene (5 bases). The CDR3 length is 15 residues. V lost 3 bases and J 3 bases, leaving 11 bases between the germline ends. Germline V lookup: CDR1 KGHDR, CDR2 SFDVKD. The CDR3 loop is CATSDGTGDYNEQFF. In DNA form, the CDR3 reads TGTGCCACCAGTGATGGAACCGGGGACTACAATGAGCAGTTCTTC.